This note documents a single T cell receptor (beta chain) sequence. Its recognized antigen is unknown. Base qualities were left out, and no much larger clone turns up one base away. This sample's time point label indicates: baseline before first vaccination. Vaccinee samples were obtained from the UK trials COV001 and COV002, which included a single-blind randomized controlled phase 2/3 trial of AZD1222 (ChAdOx1 nCoV-19) in healthy adults. For TCRbeta chain sequencing, PBMC samples were collected from trial participants at day 0 and at day 28 after the second dose. For CDR1 and CDR2, the germline V gene lists MNHEY and SVGAGI. Here V drops 6 bases and J drops 2 bases, and the junction holds 4 bases not matched to any gene. From the cysteine up to the phenylalanine, the CDR3 has a length of 13 residues. Solely the CDR3 DNA is kept, with 39 bases framed from the first base. The sample originates from a study of T cell responses to AZD1222 COVID-19 vaccine (dated by TCRdb to the early 2020s). Context from the whole study: AZD1222 recipients given second doses at about 4 weeks or at about 12 weeks were pooled, since spike-specific TCR depth and breadth were not found to differ between the two schedules. A total of 240 or so trial participants underwent TCR sequencing, of whom around 210 had received two doses of AZD1222 and 26 had received two doses of the MenACWY control vaccine. Trial participants were enrolled into age subgroups of 18-55, 56-69 and 70-plus years, which contained approximately 150, 30 and 60 TCR-sequenced participants, respectively. The paper's findings and limits, for the study overall: Conclusions about previously exposed vaccinees are limited because only 5 or 6 AZD1222 recipients were SARS-CoV-2 seropositive at baseline. Participants were mostly white British, with more females than males. The authors suggested clonal diversity may have been underestimated. Epitopes outside the regions mutated in the B.1.351 and B.1.1.7 variants were reportedly recognized by nearly half of the unique spike-specific TCRs. No day 14 peak-response samples were available, so repertoires were characterized only after the peak T cell response. Spike-specific TCR breadth and depth rose significantly after two AZD1222 doses compared with day 0 and with MenACWY recipients. In the small 56-69-year group, the increase in depth fell short of significance, most likely because of low power. The whole spike protein was spanned by vaccine-associated CD4 TCRs, and dominant responses were seen in regions 160-218 and 743-854.

The CDR3 regions of human TCRbeta chains were analyzed by immunosequencing. From the authors' description of their analysis: Repertoire TCRs were matched against a reference library of SARS-CoV-2-specific TCRs generated with the MIRA antigen-specificity platform. Breadth meant the fraction of unique TCRs that were SARS-CoV-2-associated, whereas depth meant the fraction of total T cells that were SARS-CoV-2-associated. Using the MIRA data, each spike-specific TCR was assigned both to the spike region to which the TCR was reactive and to a CD4 or CD8 class. Log10-transformed breadth and depth values were compared by one-way ANOVA with Sidak's multiple comparisons tests. TCRdb carries this immuneACCESS record with in-frame sequences only. Its versions omit some clonotypes, under half of them owing to an unresolved V gene in the studies checked, with the rest unexplained. Clone size and the V and J calls come from that table; the DNA yielded D and trimming. In all, the sample holds approximately 110,000 clones, and approximately 85% of those were seen once. The top ten clonotypes cover roughly 6.2% of the sample.

The sequence came from an adult in good health. Sequenced here: peripheral blood, sampled on day 0 of AZD1222 vaccination. The chain links TRBV6-5 with TRBJ2-7; a stretch of 7 junction bases matches TRBD1. The DNA reads TGTGCCAGCAGAACAGGGGCAGCCTACGAGCAGTACTTC. Its coded protein is CASRTGAAYEQYF.